The 22 T cell receptor beta chains listed next were all sequenced from one sample in a study of graft-versus-host responses after intestinal transplantation. These TCRs' antigens remain unknown. Sequencing used immunoSEQ multiplex PCR; TCRdb keeps in-frame clones, though not all of them. The sample shows tens of thousands of clones, around 89% of them seen only once. The starting material was unstimulated CD8+ T cells sorted from spleen or lymph node cells, obtained before intestinal transplant. The receptors stem from a human donor who received an intestinal transplant.

The chain is built from TRBV6-1 and TRBJ2-7, with TRBD1 identical over 10 bases. The trim removed 2 bases at V and 4 bases at J, leaving 17 bases unmatched. Germline loops: CDR1 MNHNS, CDR2 SASEGT. This CDR3 is 19 amino acids long. CDR3 nucleotides: TGTGCCAGCAGTGAACGGGGAGTGACAGGGGGCGATGGTAAATACGAGCAGTACTTC. This sequence encodes CASSERGVTGGDGKYEQYF.

J is TRBJ2-3 and V is TRBV9; 9 bases match TRBD2. The CDR3 covers 16 residues. V was clipped by 1 base and J by 6 bases; unmatched bases: 9. Germline V gives CDR1 SGDLS, CDR2 YYNGEE. The CDR3 here is CASSVWIAGATDTQYF. For the CDR3, the DNA is TGTGCCAGCAGCGTATGGATAGCGGGGGCCACGGATACGCAGTATTTT.

The table lists this clone with a few counts. V and J are TRBV9 and TRBJ1-1; weak D call: TRBD1 (5 bases). This CDR3 spans 13 amino acids. From germline, CDR1 is SGDLS and CDR2 YYNGEE. Trimming pared 0 bases from V and 3 bases from J, leaving 6 bases between. The CDR3 loop reads CASSVAGYTEAFF. In nucleotides, the CDR3 is TGTGCCAGCAGCGTAGCAGGGTACACTGAAGCTTTCTTT. The whole variable domain, remainder taken from reference TRBV9 and TRBJ1-1, is DSGVTQTPKHLITATGQRVTLRCSPRSGDLSVYWYQQSLDQGLQFLIQYYNGEERAKGNILERFSAQQFPDLHSELNLSSLELGDSALYFCASSVAGYTEAFFGQGTRLTVV.

The rearrangement joins TRBV5-1 to TRBJ2-7, with D uncertain. Per germline, CDR1 SGHRS and CDR2 YFSETQ. With 1 base removed from V and 4 bases from J, the gap between germline ends came to 9 bases. The CDR3 extends over 13 amino acids. The CDR3 loop is CASSLYYGYEQYF. CDR3 sequence (DNA): TGCGCCAGCAGCTTGTACTATGGTTACGAGCAGTACTTC. Full variable domain (rest looked up from reference TRBV5-1 and TRBJ2-7): KAGVTQTPRYLIKTRGQQVTLSCSPISGHRSVSWYQQTPGQGLQFLFEYFSETQRNKGNFPGRFSGRQFSNSRSEMNVSTLELGDSALYLCASSLYYGYEQYFGPGTRLTVT.

V usage is TRBV27 and J usage is TRBJ2-2, with 7 bases matching TRBD2. V lost 7 bases, J lost 1 base, and 6 bases stayed unmatched. Germline V gene lookup returns CDR1 MNHEY and CDR2 SMNVEV (reference sequence). The CDR3 spans 15 residues. As DNA, the CDR3 is TGTGCCAGCAAGATAGGACTAGAGAACACCGGGGAGCTGTTTTTT. The encoded protein is CASKIGLENTGELFF.

V is TRBV9 and J is TRBJ1-4; a possible D gene is TRBD1 (5 bases). This CDR3 comprises 13 residues. Trimming removed 3 bases at V and 7 bases at J, with 10 bases between. CDR1 and CDR2 (germline): SGDLS, YYNGEE. The CDR3 DNA is TGTGCCAGCAGCGCGGGGGAGGGTGAAAAACTGTTTTTT. Translation: CASSAGEGEKLFF.

The J gene is TRBJ2-7, the V gene TRBV7-9; 9 nucleotides align to TRBD2. V lost 0 bases to trimming and J lost 4 bases; unmatched junction nucleotides: 7. CDR3 length equals 16 residues. Germline assignment: CDR1 SEHNR and CDR2 FQNEAQ (reference sequence). CDR3 in DNA: TGTGCCAGCAGCTTAGCTTTCAGCGGGGGGTATTACGAGCAGTACTTC. Translating it yields CASSLAFSGGYYEQYF.

DNA for the CDR3: TGCGCCAGCAGCCGTCTCGGACTCGGCGAGACCCAGTACTTC. This sequence encodes CASSRLGLGETQYF. This chain joins TRBV4-1 and TRBJ2-5; possible D gene TRBD2, 5 bases. CDR1 MGHRA and CDR2 YSYEKL come from the germline V gene. The CDR3 runs 14 residues. V lost 4 bases and J 5 bases, leaving 14 bases between the germline ends.

This chain connects TRBV28 to TRBJ2-7, with D possibly TRBD2 on 5 matching bases. Between the trimmed V and J ends, which lost 3 bases and 2 bases, there was a span of 23 bases. This CDR3 spans 18 amino acids. The germline CDR1 and CDR2 sequences are MDHEN and SYDVKM. CDR3 DNA: TGTGCCAGCAGTTTCATTTCGTCATGGGAGCACCTACCCTACGAGCAGTACTTC. This encodes CASSFISSWEHLPYEQYF.

This clone was observed a single time. J is TRBJ2-7 and V is TRBV18, with TRBD1 as a possible D gene (6 bases). Germline CDR1 reads KGHSH; CDR2 reads LQKENI. The V end lost 4 bases, the J end lost 5 bases, and 15 bases lay between the germline ends. The CDR3 contains 14 residues. CDR3 bases: TGTGCCAGCTCACGACAGGTCCCAGAGGACGAGCAGTACTTC. Its protein product is CASSRQVPEDEQYF. The full variable domain, completed using reference TRBV18 and TRBJ2-7, is NAGVMQNPRHLVRRRGQEARLRCSPMKGHSHVYWYRQLPEEGLKFMVYLQKENIIDESGMPKERFSAEFPKEGPSILRIQQVVRGDSAAYFCASSRQVPEDEQYFGPGTRLTVT.

The CDR3 is CASSHPTGWRETQYF. The CDR3 bases are TGTGCCAGCAGCCATCCGACAGGGTGGAGAGAGACCCAGTACTTC. V usage is TRBV11-2 and J usage is TRBJ2-5; 7 bases fit TRBD1. This CDR3 is built from 15 residues. V shed 5 bases, J shed 4 bases, and the junction held 10 bases outside the gene matches. CDR1 is SGHAT, CDR2 FQNNGV, per germline.

The chain carries TRBV7-9 and TRBJ2-3, with 9 positions matching TRBD1. Germline V CDR1 and CDR2: SEHNR, FQNEAQ (reference sequence). With 3 bases clipped from V and 3 bases from J, the junction kept 7 bases outside the gene matches. The CDR3 is 16 residues long. The DNA for the CDR3 is TGTGCCAGCAGCTTCCGGGACAGGGTCTATACAGATACGCAGTATTTT. Protein sequence: CASSFRDRVYTDTQYF.

In this sample, this clone turned up a few times. The chain is built from TRBV28 and TRBJ2-7; D is unresolved. Germline CDR1 is MDHEN and CDR2 is SYDVKM. V lost 5 bases and J 3 bases, leaving 14 bases between the germline ends. The CDR3 covers 14 residues. CDR3 coding DNA: TGTGCCAGCAGTGTCGCCAGGTATCTCTACGAGCAGTACTTC. Encoded protein: CASSVARYLYEQYF.

J is TRBJ1-1 and V is TRBV19, with D possibly TRBD1 on 6 matching bases. Germline lookup yields CDR1 LNHDA and CDR2 SQIVND (reference sequence). V was clipped by 5 bases and J by 0 bases, with 10 bases between them. This CDR3 contains 14 residues. The CDR3 region is CASSAQGLNTEAFF. The CDR3 DNA follows: TGTGCCAGTAGTGCACAGGGTTTGAACACTGAAGCTTTCTTT.

In this sample, this clone turned up once. The chain uses TRBV7-9 and TRBJ1-2; 7 bases match TRBD1. V was pared by 5 bases and J by 8 bases, with 8 bases of the junction left unmatched. Germline V lookup: CDR1 SEHNR, CDR2 FQNEAQ (reference sequence). This CDR3 has 13 amino acids. The CDR3: CASSPGQVRGYTF. In DNA form, the CDR3 reads TGTGCCAGCAGCCCCGGACAGGTCCGGGGCTACACCTTC.

The chain carries TRBV28 and TRBJ1-4; a possible D gene is TRBD1 (6 bases). V was clipped by 4 bases and J by 8 bases, with 17 bases between them. Germline lookup yields CDR1 MDHEN and CDR2 SYDVKM. The CDR3 is 15 amino acids. CDR3 region: CASSYPGERPEKLFF. The DNA for the CDR3 is TGTGCCAGCAGTTACCCAGGGGAGCGGCCGGAAAAACTGTTTTTT. Based on the CDR3 plus reference TRBV28 and TRBJ1-4, the full variable domain is DVKVTQSSRYLVKRTGEKVFLECVQDMDHENMFWYRQDPGLGLRLIYFSYDVKMKEKGDIPEGYSVSREKKERFSLILESASTNQTSMYLCASSYPGERPEKLFFGSGTQLSVL.

The chain combines TRBV28 with TRBJ1-4; 8 nucleotides match TRBD1. The CDR3 has 16 residues. Germline loops: CDR1 MDHEN, CDR2 SYDVKM. V was pared by 7 bases and J by 1 base, with 8 bases of the junction left unmatched. In nucleotides, the CDR3 is TGTGCCAGCAACAGCGACAGGGGAGGAACTAATGAAAAACTGTTTTTT. Encoded protein: CASNSDRGGTNEKLFF.

V and J are TRBV4-1 and TRBJ1-4; D not certain. In germline, CDR1 is MGHRA, CDR2 YSYEKL. With 2 bases removed from V and 5 bases from J, the gap between germline ends came to 9 bases. This CDR3 is built from 14 residues. The CDR3 nucleotides read TGCGCCAGCAGCCAATATTACGGGAATGAAAAACTGTTTTTT. This sequence encodes CASSQYYGNEKLFF.

This clone was counted between two and nine times. This chain links TRBV6-1 with TRBJ1-2; D is ambiguous. Germline V gene data show CDR1 as MNHNS and CDR2 as SASEGT. Trimming pared 4 bases from V and 5 bases from J, leaving 29 bases between. This CDR3 region has 19 residues. CDR3 loop: CASSGYSPRVPNPTYGYTF. CDR3 in DNA: TGTGCCAGCAGTGGATATAGCCCTCGGGTCCCCAATCCTACTTATGGCTACACCTTC.

The genes are TRBV6-1 and TRBJ1-2; D unclear. The CDR3 extends over 17 amino acids. V shed 0 bases and J shed 5 bases, with 19 bases lying between them. Germline assignment: CDR1 MNHNS and CDR2 SASEGT. The CDR3 DNA reads TGTGCCAGCAGTGAAGCTCCTCGGGTCGAGACCACGTATGGCTACACCTTC. The encoded protein is CASSEAPRVETTYGYTF.

In nucleotides, the CDR3 is TGTGCCAGCAGTTTATACAGTCTAGCGGGGGAGGGTGAGCAGTTCTTC. It codes for CASSLYSLAGEGEQFF. This chain connects TRBV27 to TRBJ2-1; 10 nucleotides match TRBD2. This CDR3 has 16 residues. Trimming removed 1 base from V and 9 bases from J; junction bases left unmatched: 9. Germline V gene data show CDR1 as MNHEY and CDR2 as SMNVEV (reference sequence).

V gene TRBV27 combines with J gene TRBJ1-1; 8 bases agree with TRBD1. In germline, CDR1 is MNHEY, CDR2 SMNVEV (reference sequence). Losses at the gene ends were 5 bases for V and 5 bases for J; bases not matched to a gene: 4. The CDR3 runs to 13 residues. CDR3 amino acids: CASSEQGGTEAFF. CDR3 coding DNA: TGTGCCAGCAGTGAACAGGGGGGTACTGAAGCTTTCTTT.